The 6 T cell receptor beta chains given below trace back to one sample, sequenced in a study of Ad26.COV2.S vaccination and SARS-CoV-2 variants. Noted treatment: about 20 received Ad26.COV2.S at low or high dose, single or two shots; 5 received placebo; per-sample allocation not given. The investigators took samples on day 63 after the first vaccine or placebo injection. Generated by immunoSEQ multiplex PCR, the TCRdb table keeps only in-frame clones and is missing some. The table records roughly 320,000 clones, 85% of them present only once. Sequenced here: peripheral blood, sampled in a trial of Ad26.COV2.S vaccine versus placebo. These receptors were taken from a person aged 18-65 years who received the Ad26.COV2.S COVID-19 vaccine or a placebo.

This chain joins TRBV19 and TRBJ1-1, with D tentatively TRBD1 (6 bases). This CDR3 spans 13 amino acids. Germline V CDR1 and CDR2: LNHDA, SQIVND (reference sequence). V shed 5 bases and J shed 11 bases, with 18 bases lying between them. CDR3 residues: CASSSPGAARAFF. In DNA, the CDR3 is TGTGCCAGTAGTTCTCCGGGGGCCGCCAGGGCTTTCTTT.

The CDR3, as DNA: TGTGCCAGCAGCCAGGATCCCCCCAGACAGCAAAGACACCTTGAAGCTTTCTTT. It is translated as CASSQDPPRQQRHLEAFF. The genes are TRBV4-2 and TRBJ1-1, with a tentative D call TRBD1 (5 bases). V lost 3 bases and J lost 7, with 27 bases in between. The CDR3 runs to 18 residues. The germline gives CDR1 LGHNA, CDR2 YNFKEQ.

This rearrangement joins TRBV5-1 to TRBJ2-4; tentative D call: TRBD2 (5 bases). The CDR3 is made up of 13 amino acids. Germline V gene lookup returns CDR1 SGHRS and CDR2 YFSETQ. V was cut by 1 base and J by 5 bases, with 7 bases left in between. DNA of the CDR3: TGCGCCAGCAGCTTGACCGGGGAAAACATTCAGTACTTC. Residues: CASSLTGENIQYF.

The gene calls are TRBV13 and TRBJ2-1, with 8 nucleotides matching TRBD1. The V gene end was trimmed by 5 bases and the J gene end by 4 bases; junction bases not matched to a gene: 7. CDR1 is PRHDT and CDR2 is FYEKMQ in the germline V gene (reference sequence). The CDR3 runs to 15 residues. CDR3 residues: CASSGGTGFYNEQFF. The CDR3 bases are TGTGCCAGCAGCGGCGGGACAGGATTTTACAATGAGCAGTTCTTC.

The sample holds one count of this clone. CDR3 bases: TGTGCCAGCAGTGAAAGGAGCGGGGCTAACTACGAGCAGTACTTC. It is translated as CASSERSGANYEQYF. The chain uses TRBV6-1 and TRBJ2-7, with TRBD2 identical over 7 bases. Trimming at V came to 2 bases and at J to 3 bases, leaving 7 bases not matched to a gene. Germline V gene sequence: CDR1 MNHNS, CDR2 SASEGT. The length of the CDR3 is 15 residues.

The V call is TRBV5-1, the J call TRBJ2-5; TRBD1 matches at 8 bases. V shed 6 bases, J shed 2 bases, and the junction held 3 bases outside the gene matches. CDR3 length: 13 residues. CDR1 and CDR2 (germline): SGHRS, YFSETQ. CDR3 sequence (DNA): TGCGCCAGCACAAGACAGGGGCAAGAGACCCAGTACTTC. This translates into CASTRQGQETQYF.